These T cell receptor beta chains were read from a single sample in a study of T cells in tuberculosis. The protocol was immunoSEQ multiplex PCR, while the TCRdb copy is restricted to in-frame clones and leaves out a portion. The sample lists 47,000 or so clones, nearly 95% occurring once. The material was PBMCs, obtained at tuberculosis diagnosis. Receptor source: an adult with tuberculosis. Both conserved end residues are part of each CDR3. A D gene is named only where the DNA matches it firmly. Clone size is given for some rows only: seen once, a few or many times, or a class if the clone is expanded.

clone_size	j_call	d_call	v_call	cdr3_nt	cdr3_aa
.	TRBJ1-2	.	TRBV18	TGTGCCAGCTCACCACAGGGAGGGGCGCGGGATGGCTACACCTTC	CASSPQGGARDGYTF
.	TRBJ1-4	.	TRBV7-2	TGTGCCAGCAGTCCGGGGGATCGCGGTGAAAAACTGTTTTTT	CASSPGDRGEKLFF
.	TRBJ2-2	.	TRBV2	TGTGCCAGCAGTGAAGGACCAGGAAGCACCGGGGAGCTGTTTTTT	CASSEGPGSTGELFF
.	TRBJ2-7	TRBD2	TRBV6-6	TGTGCCAGCAGCGGGACTAACTACGAGCAGTACTTC	CASSGTNYEQYF
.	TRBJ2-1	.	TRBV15	TGTGCCACCAGCAGAGGAGAGGCGAATGAGCAGTTCTTC	CATSRGEANEQFF
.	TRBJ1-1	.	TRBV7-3	TGTGCCAGCAGCTTGGGGGGAGGCACTGAAGCTTTCTTT	CASSLGGGTEAFF
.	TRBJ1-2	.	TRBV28	TGTGCCAGCAGTTTATCTCTACCCGCAAGTTATGGCTACACCTTC	CASSLSLPASYGYTF
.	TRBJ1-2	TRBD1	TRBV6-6	TGTGCCAGCAGAGAGACAGGGGATTTAAGCTATGGCTACACCTTC	CASRETGDLSYGYTF
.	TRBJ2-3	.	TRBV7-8	TGTGCCAGCAGCTTAGCGCGGTCGGGAGGGGGCCCAGATACGCAGTATTTT	CASSLARSGGGPDTQYF
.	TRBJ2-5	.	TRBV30	TGTGCCTGGAGTGTAAGGACTACACAAGAGACCCAGTACTTC	CAWSVRTTQETQYF
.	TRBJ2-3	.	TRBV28	TGTGCCAGCAGTTTGTCTGATACGCAGTATTTT	CASSLSDTQYF
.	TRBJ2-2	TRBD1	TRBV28	TGTGCCAGCAGTCGCGCAGGGGGCAGGCGCACCGGGGAGCTGTTTTTT	CASSRAGGRRTGELFF
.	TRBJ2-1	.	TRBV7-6	TGTGCCAGCAGCTTCCTTCGAGCGGCTTCCTACAATGAGCAGTTCTTC	CASSFLRAASYNEQFF
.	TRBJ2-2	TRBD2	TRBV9	TGTGCCAGCAGCGTAGCTAGCGGACACACCGGGGAGCTGTTTTTT	CASSVASGHTGELFF
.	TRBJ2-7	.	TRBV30	TGTGCCTGGAGTGTAGGGCCAAGCGGTGCGTACGAGCAGTACTTC	CAWSVGPSGAYEQYF
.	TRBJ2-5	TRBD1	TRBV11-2	TGTGCCAGCAGCCCGTGGAACCGGGACAGGTCAGAGACCCAGTACTTC	CASSPWNRDRSETQYF
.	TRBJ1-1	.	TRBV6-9	TGTGCCAGGATAAAACCAGGGGAAGCTTTCTTT	CARIKPGEAFF
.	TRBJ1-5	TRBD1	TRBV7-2	TGTGCCAGCAGCCGTGGGACAGGGGGCACCCTATATAATCAGCCCCAGCATTTT	CASSRGTGGTLYNQPQHF
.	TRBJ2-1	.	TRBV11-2	TGTGCCAGCAGCTTCGGGTTGGCGGGATCCTCCTACAATGAGCAGTTCTTC	CASSFGLAGSSYNEQFF
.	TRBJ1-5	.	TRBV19	TGTGCCAGTAGTATAGTCAGGGGTGCGCAGCCCCAGCATTTT	CASSIVRGAQPQHF
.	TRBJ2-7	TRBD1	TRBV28	TGTGCCAGCCTAATGGGGGACAGGGGCCCCTACGAGCAGTACTTC	CASLMGDRGPYEQYF
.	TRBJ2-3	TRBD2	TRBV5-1	TGCGCCAGCACCATCGCGTCCGGGACTAGCGGGGGCTACACAGATACGCAGTATTTT	CASTIASGTSGGYTDTQYF
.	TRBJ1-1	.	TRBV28	TGTGCCAGCAGTAATATTACAGGACGGCTCGACACTGAAGCTTTCTTT	CASSNITGRLDTEAFF
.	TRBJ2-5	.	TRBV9	TGTGCCAGCAGCCCGTCCGGGGAGACCCAGTACTTC	CASSPSGETQYF
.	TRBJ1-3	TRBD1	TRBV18	TGTGCCAGCTCACCAATCTCTTCAGGGGGAAGCGGAAACACCATATATTTT	CASSPISSGGSGNTIYF
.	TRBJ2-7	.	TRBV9	TGTGCCAGCAGCATAGGCCCGGGTTGGAGCTCCTACGAGCAGTACTTC	CASSIGPGWSSYEQYF
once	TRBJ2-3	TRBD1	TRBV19	TGTGCCAGTAGCACCGTCGGGACAGGGGGTAGGGATACGCAGTATTTT	CASSTVGTGGRDTQYF
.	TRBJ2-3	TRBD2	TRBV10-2	TGCGCCAGCAGTTCGACTAGCGGGAGGGAGGGCACAGATACGCAGTATTTT	CASSSTSGREGTDTQYF
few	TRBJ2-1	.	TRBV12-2	TGTGCAAGTCGCTTATTTGGGACTAGACCCTACAATGAGCAGTTCTTC	CASRLFGTRPYNEQFF
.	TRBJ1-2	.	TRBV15	TGTGCCACCAGCAGGGACACCCAGGTGGGGGGCTACACCTTC	CATSRDTQVGGYTF
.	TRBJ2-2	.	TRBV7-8	TGTGCCAGCAGCTTACGACAGAGCACCGGGGAGCTGTTTTTT	CASSLRQSTGELFF
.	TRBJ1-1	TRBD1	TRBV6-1	TGTGCCAGCCCCGACAGGGGGCGCAAAATTTTCTTT	CASPDRGRKIFF
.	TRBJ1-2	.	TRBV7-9	TGTGCCAGCACCCTAATACAGGGCGGCGGCTACACCTTC	CASTLIQGGGYTF
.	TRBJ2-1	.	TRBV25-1	TGTGCCAGCAGTGAATATATAGGGAGTGGCTACAATGAGCAGTTCTTC	CASSEYIGSGYNEQFF
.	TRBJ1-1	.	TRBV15	TGTGCCACCAGCAGAGTAGATCTAGACACTGAAGCTTTCTTT	CATSRVDLDTEAFF
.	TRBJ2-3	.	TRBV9	TGTGCCAGCAGCGTCCTACCTAGGGATACGCAGTATTTT	CASSVLPRDTQYF
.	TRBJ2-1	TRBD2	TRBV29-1	TGCAGCGTTAGCGGGAGGGGAAACTCCTACAATGAGCAGTTCTTC	CSVSGRGNSYNEQFF
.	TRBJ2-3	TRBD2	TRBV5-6	TGTGCCAGCAGCTTGGATCTAGCGGGGGGTACAGATACGCAGTATTTT	CASSLDLAGGTDTQYF
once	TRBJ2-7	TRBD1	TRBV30	TGTGCCTGGAGTGTAACGGGACAGGCCGATTACGAGCAGTACTTC	CAWSVTGQADYEQYF
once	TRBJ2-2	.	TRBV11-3	TGTGCCAGCAGCTTAGAGGCGGGACTTCGGGGAACCGGGGAGCTGTTTTTT	CASSLEAGLRGTGELFF
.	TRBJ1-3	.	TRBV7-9	TGTGCCAGCAGCTTTGGCACCATCTCTGGAAACACCATATATTTT	CASSFGTISGNTIYF
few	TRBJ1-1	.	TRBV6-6	TGTGCCAGCATTTCCCAGTGGAACACTGAAGCTTTCTTT	CASISQWNTEAFF
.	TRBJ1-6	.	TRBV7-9	TGTGCCAGCAGCTTTGCTAGCTCCTATAATTCACCCCTCCACTTT	CASSFASSYNSPLHF
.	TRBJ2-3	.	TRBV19	TGTGCCAGTAGTATCGGGAGTAGCACAGATACGCAGTATTTT	CASSIGSSTDTQYF
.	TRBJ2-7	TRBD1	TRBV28	TGTGCCAGCAGTTCGCGACAGGGGGCCCCCTGGTACGAGCAGTACTTC	CASSSRQGAPWYEQYF
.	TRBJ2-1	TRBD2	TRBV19	TGTGCCAGTACCCCACTAGCGGGAGGGGTAAGGGATGAGCAGTTCTTC	CASTPLAGGVRDEQFF